These T cell receptor beta chains were read from a single sample in a study of a mutant IDH1 vaccine in newly diagnosed glioma. Data came from immunoSEQ multiplex PCR; TCRdb stores just in-frame clones and leaves some out. This sample yields about 56,000 clones, of which roughly 75% are seen a single time; 5% to 6.5% belongs to the top ten. The antigens these receptors bind are not known. The sequencing here drew on PBMCs, taken from a glioma patient whose treatment included an IDH1 peptide vaccine. The receptors derive from a man aged 50 or older with glioma. CDR3s include the opening cysteine and the closing phenylalanine or tryptophan. The order of the fields is J gene, clone size, V gene, D gene, CDR3 DNA, CDR3 protein. A D gene is named only where the DNA matches it firmly. Clone size is stated in some rows and not others, as once, few, many or a class when expanded.

j_call: TRBJ1-5; clone_size: NA; v_call: TRBV6-1; d_call: NA; cdr3_nt: TGTGCCAGCAGAAAAGGTTATCAGCCCCAGCATTTT; cdr3_aa: CASRKGYQPQHF
j_call: TRBJ1-4; clone_size: NA; v_call: TRBV7-9; d_call: NA; cdr3_nt: TGTGCCAGCAGCCGCGTTGCAACTAATGAAAAACTGTTTTTT; cdr3_aa: CASSRVATNEKLFF
j_call: TRBJ1-2; clone_size: NA; v_call: TRBV10-3; d_call: NA; cdr3_nt: TGTGCCATCGGGGGGAGGGAAAGCTACACCTTC; cdr3_aa: CAIGGRESYTF
j_call: TRBJ1-2; clone_size: NA; v_call: TRBV9; d_call: NA; cdr3_nt: TGTGCCAGCAGCGTAGAAGGAGGGCGGAGTGGCTACACCTTC; cdr3_aa: CASSVEGGRSGYTF
j_call: TRBJ1-5; clone_size: few; v_call: TRBV28; d_call: NA; cdr3_nt: TGTGCCAGCAGGGAGGGAATCGATCAGCCCCAGCATTTT; cdr3_aa: CASREGIDQPQHF
j_call: TRBJ1-2; clone_size: NA; v_call: TRBV18; d_call: NA; cdr3_nt: TGTGCCAGCTCTTCGGGGGGGCTCTATGGCTACACCTTC; cdr3_aa: CASSSGGLYGYTF
j_call: TRBJ2-5; clone_size: NA; v_call: TRBV30; d_call: NA; cdr3_nt: TGTGCCTGGAGTCGCGCAACAGAGACCCAGTACTTC; cdr3_aa: CAWSRATETQYF
j_call: TRBJ2-7; clone_size: NA; v_call: TRBV27; d_call: NA; cdr3_nt: TGTGCCAGCAGTCCGATACAAGAGGGAACCTACGAGCAGTACTTC; cdr3_aa: CASSPIQEGTYEQYF
j_call: TRBJ1-6; clone_size: few; v_call: TRBV30; d_call: NA; cdr3_nt: TGTGCCTGGAGACAGGTTGATTCACCCCTCCACTTT; cdr3_aa: CAWRQVDSPLHF
j_call: TRBJ2-7; clone_size: NA; v_call: TRBV5-6; d_call: NA; cdr3_nt: TGTGCCAGCAGCTTTCCCAGGGCCATTGAGGACGAGCAGTACTTC; cdr3_aa: CASSFPRAIEDEQYF
j_call: TRBJ1-4; clone_size: NA; v_call: TRBV7-8; d_call: TRBD1; cdr3_nt: TGTGCCAGCAGCACCCGGACAGGGTCCGAAAAACTGTTTTTT; cdr3_aa: CASSTRTGSEKLFF
j_call: TRBJ1-1; clone_size: NA; v_call: TRBV7-9; d_call: NA; cdr3_nt: TGTGCCAGCAGCTTAGGGGTGAGGGACACTGAAGCTTTCTTT; cdr3_aa: CASSLGVRDTEAFF
j_call: TRBJ2-1; clone_size: NA; v_call: TRBV7-6; d_call: NA; cdr3_nt: TGTGCCAGCAGCTTAGAACAGGGCATTGGTGAGCAGTTCTTC; cdr3_aa: CASSLEQGIGEQFF
j_call: TRBJ1-5; clone_size: NA; v_call: TRBV6-1; d_call: NA; cdr3_nt: TGTGCCAGCACTCAAATACGGAATCAGCCCCAGCATTTT; cdr3_aa: CASTQIRNQPQHF
j_call: TRBJ2-6; clone_size: NA; v_call: TRBV5-1; d_call: NA; cdr3_nt: TGCGCCAGCAGCTTTGGGGGGTCTGGGGCCAACGTCCTGACTTTC; cdr3_aa: CASSFGGSGANVLTF
j_call: TRBJ2-2; clone_size: NA; v_call: TRBV5-4; d_call: NA; cdr3_nt: TGTTCCTACCGGGGCAGGGGGAACACCGGGGAGCTGTTTTTT; cdr3_aa: CSYRGRGNTGELFF
j_call: TRBJ1-5; clone_size: NA; v_call: TRBV5-1; d_call: TRBD1; cdr3_nt: TGCGCCAGCAGCTTGGGAACAGGGGGGGGCAATCAGCCCCAGCATTTT; cdr3_aa: CASSLGTGGGNQPQHF
j_call: TRBJ1-2; clone_size: NA; v_call: TRBV7-8; d_call: TRBD1; cdr3_nt: TGTGCCAGCAGCTTACAGACAGGGACCCTCTATGGCTACACCTTC; cdr3_aa: CASSLQTGTLYGYTF
j_call: TRBJ2-3; clone_size: NA; v_call: TRBV7-2; d_call: TRBD2; cdr3_nt: TGTGCCAGCAGCTTAGACGGGGGGGCCAATACGCAGTATTTT; cdr3_aa: CASSLDGGANTQYF
j_call: TRBJ1-1; clone_size: few; v_call: TRBV2; d_call: TRBD1; cdr3_nt: TGTGCCAGCAGTGCCGGGACAGGGCGCACTGAAGCTTTCTTT; cdr3_aa: CASSAGTGRTEAFF
j_call: TRBJ2-1; clone_size: NA; v_call: TRBV6-5; d_call: NA; cdr3_nt: TGTGCCAGCAGCCCCCGGCCGGAAGGGGAGCAGTTCTTC; cdr3_aa: CASSPRPEGEQFF
j_call: TRBJ2-7; clone_size: once; v_call: TRBV6-5; d_call: TRBD1; cdr3_nt: TGTGCCAGCAGCGGGGACAGGGGGTGGGAGCAGTACTTC; cdr3_aa: CASSGDRGWEQYF
j_call: TRBJ2-7; clone_size: NA; v_call: TRBV2; d_call: TRBD2; cdr3_nt: TGTGCCAGCAGTCCCCGGGCTAGCGGCGCCTACGAGCAGTACTTC; cdr3_aa: CASSPRASGAYEQYF
j_call: TRBJ2-4; clone_size: NA; v_call: TRBV18; d_call: TRBD1; cdr3_nt: TGTGCCAGCTCCCCTACAGGGGGCGCGGTCAAAAACATTCAGTACTTC; cdr3_aa: CASSPTGGAVKNIQYF
j_call: TRBJ1-2; clone_size: NA; v_call: TRBV4-2; d_call: TRBD1; cdr3_nt: TGTGCCAGCAGCCAAGATCACGGACAGGGCTATGGCTACACCTTC; cdr3_aa: CASSQDHGQGYGYTF
j_call: TRBJ1-1; clone_size: few; v_call: TRBV5-1; d_call: NA; cdr3_nt: TGCGCCAGCAGCTCGATAAGTGTGGGAACTGAAGCTTTCTTT; cdr3_aa: CASSSISVGTEAFF
j_call: TRBJ2-6; clone_size: once; v_call: TRBV4-3; d_call: NA; cdr3_nt: TGCGCCAGCAGCCTCGCAGGGCCTGGGGCCAACGTCCTGACTTTC; cdr3_aa: CASSLAGPGANVLTF
j_call: TRBJ1-5; clone_size: NA; v_call: TRBV6-5; d_call: TRBD1; cdr3_nt: TGTGCCAGCAGTTACGCAGGGGGTCAGCCCCAGCATTTT; cdr3_aa: CASSYAGGQPQHF
j_call: TRBJ1-5; clone_size: NA; v_call: TRBV28; d_call: TRBD1; cdr3_nt: TGTGCCAGCAGTCGACAGGGGGCGGGCAATCAGCCCCAGCATTTT; cdr3_aa: CASSRQGAGNQPQHF
j_call: TRBJ1-2; clone_size: NA; v_call: TRBV10-3; d_call: NA; cdr3_nt: TGTGCCATCGGGCCCGAACTGGGCGGCTACACCTTC; cdr3_aa: CAIGPELGGYTF
j_call: TRBJ1-4; clone_size: NA; v_call: TRBV27; d_call: NA; cdr3_nt: TGTGCCAGCAGCCTTTGGGGAACAACTAATGAAAAACTGTTTTTT; cdr3_aa: CASSLWGTTNEKLFF
j_call: TRBJ1-1; clone_size: NA; v_call: TRBV9; d_call: NA; cdr3_nt: TGTGCCAGCAGCGTCTCCCCGGGGACTGAAGCTTTCTTT; cdr3_aa: CASSVSPGTEAFF
j_call: TRBJ2-1; clone_size: NA; v_call: TRBV15; d_call: TRBD2; cdr3_nt: TGTGCCACCAGCAGAGGCGGGGGGCCAGGAAAAGGTGAGCAGTTCTTC; cdr3_aa: CATSRGGGPGKGEQFF
j_call: TRBJ2-5; clone_size: NA; v_call: TRBV7-6; d_call: NA; cdr3_nt: TGTGCCAGCAGCCTTAGATCATTAGGAGAGACCCAGTACTTC; cdr3_aa: CASSLRSLGETQYF
j_call: TRBJ1-1; clone_size: NA; v_call: TRBV9; d_call: NA; cdr3_nt: TGTGCCAGCAGCGTATTACCCAGTAACACTGAAGCTTTCTTT; cdr3_aa: CASSVLPSNTEAFF
j_call: TRBJ1-1; clone_size: NA; v_call: TRBV29-1; d_call: NA; cdr3_nt: TGCAGCGTTGCGAAAGGTAATTCGAACACTGAAGCTTTCTTT; cdr3_aa: CSVAKGNSNTEAFF
j_call: TRBJ2-2; clone_size: NA; v_call: TRBV21-1; d_call: NA; cdr3_nt: TGTGCCAGCATCTCTAGCGGGGGGGACACCGGGGAGCTGTTTTTT; cdr3_aa: CASISSGGDTGELFF